This T cell receptor (beta chain) originates from a study of beta chain features in type 1 diabetes. Overall study: Researchers looked at about 110 million sorted cells across all samples.

Regarding this clone: Its antigen is unidentified.

Sorted populations were all over 95% pure. Findings and caveats of the study: Compared with healthy donors, patients appeared to share more similar naive, central memory and regulatory TCRB repertoires. Type 1 diabetes patients had TCRB CDR3s that were shorter (moderately but significantly so) in all four CD4+ subsets.

The length of the CDR3 is 13 residues. V was trimmed by 9 bases and J by 10 bases, leaving 21 bases between them. From germline, CDR1 is MDHEN and CDR2 SYDVKM. Expressed TCRB transcripts were sequenced because the entire RNA isolate underwent reverse transcription. Naive, central memory and regulatory T cell samples yielded about 4 million reads on average. Profiled with immunoSEQ multiplex PCR; TCRdb holds only in-frame clones, not every one. This table has 350,000 to 400,000 clones, 10% to 15% appearing once. The genes are TRBV28 and TRBJ1-2, with D possibly TRBD1 on 6 matching bases. Sequencing input: naive CD4+ T cells from blood. The sequence came from a woman younger than 30 with type 1 diabetes. Here the CDR3 reads CASNLDSVDIYTF. The CDR3 coding sequence is TGTGCCAGTAATTTGGACAGCGTCGACATCTACACCTTC.